Below, 2 T cell receptor beta chains from the same sample are listed, as sequenced in a study of monozygotic twins with cystic fibrosis. This table comes from immunoSEQ multiplex PCR, and its TCRdb copy is limited to in-frame clones, with some not included. Of roughly 23,000 clones listed, 80% to 90% are singletons. Sequencing was done on a sample of blood. These receptors all come from a young woman with cystic fibrosis.

The chain joins TRBV9 to TRBJ1-1; weak D call: TRBD1 (5 bases). The CDR3 covers 16 residues. CDR1 is SGDLS and CDR2 is YYNGEE in the germline V gene. Trimming took off 4 bases at V and 1 base at J, with 17 bases between the two ends. The CDR3: CASSSNPGTANTEAFF. The CDR3, as DNA: TGTGCCAGCAGCTCCAACCCCGGGACGGCGAACACTGAAGCTTTCTTT.

The genes are TRBV4-3 and TRBJ2-3; 10 bases match TRBD2. There are 22 residues in the CDR3. V gave up 0 bases and J gave up 0 bases; unmatched junction bases: 18. Germline CDR1 is LGHNA and CDR2 is YSLEER. The CDR3 DNA follows: TGCGCCAGCAGCCAAGATCTATATTTATTCGGGCTAGCGGGGGCCAGCACAGATACGCAGTATTTT. It codes for CASSQDLYLFGLAGASTDTQYF.